Presented here are 4 T cell receptor beta chains from one specimen sequenced in a study of OX40 agonist ivuxolimab in advanced cancers. Produced via immunoSEQ multiplex PCR; TCRdb's table is partial and in-frame only. The sample contains 70,000 or so clones, about 91% of which appear only once. Material: CD4+ or CD8+ T cells sorted from blood, obtained in a trial of the OX40 agonist ivuxolimab. Source of these receptors: an adult with an advanced solid tumor such as melanoma, head and neck, liver or kidney cancer.

In regard to this clone: With a much larger clone just one base away, this may be a read error. V and J are TRBV9 and TRBJ2-5; D uncertain. Looked up from germline, CDR1 is SGDLS and CDR2 is YYNGEE. The CDR3 is 13 amino acids. Trimming pared 0 bases from V and 0 bases from J, leaving 3 bases between. CDR3: CASSVAHQETQYF. The CDR3 bases are TGTGCCAGCAGCGTAGCCCACCAAGAGACCCAGTACTTC.

The chain links TRBV18 to TRBJ2-2, with 9 bases that match TRBD1. This CDR3 contains 18 residues. Germline CDR1 and CDR2: KGHSH and LQKENI. With 3 bases clipped from V and 3 bases from J, the junction kept 11 bases outside the gene matches. CDR3 bases: TGTGCCAGCTCACCTTCCGGGACAGGGAGGCTCTACACCGGGGAGCTGTTTTTT. Protein sequence: CASSPSGTGRLYTGELFF.

The CDR3 loop is CASTANAGVHEQYF. The DNA for the CDR3 is TGTGCCAGCACCGCGAACGCAGGGGTCCACGAGCAGTACTTC. The J gene is TRBJ2-7, the V gene TRBV7-9; D perhaps matches TRBD1 (6 bases). Trimming left V 7 bases short and J 5 bases short, with 18 bases between. The germline V gene encodes CDR1 SEHNR and CDR2 FQNEAQ (reference sequence). The length of the CDR3 is 14 residues.

This chain connects TRBV30 to TRBJ2-2; D not resolved. The CDR3 consists of 15 residues. Germline CDR1 GTSNPN, CDR2 SVGIG (reference sequence). V lost 3 bases, J lost 5 bases, and 16 bases lay in between. CDR3 nucleotides: TGTGCCTGGAGGACGCGAACCTTGACGACCGGGGAGCTGTTTTTT. This translates into CAWRTRTLTTGELFF.